These 18 T cell receptor beta chains share one sample of origin, sequenced in a study of T cell clonality in common variable immunodeficiency. Study-level points and caveats: Common variable immunodeficiency TCR beta sequences reportedly had fewer deletions and N-nucleotide insertions.

Their specific antigens are unknown. Measured with immunoSEQ multiplex PCR; TCRdb has only the in-frame clones, and not every one. The repertoire yields around 21,000 clones, none seen only once; the top ten contain over 6.5%. Source material: peripheral blood mononuclear cells. The receptors here all came from a human donor with common variable immunodeficiency.

There are many counts of this clone. The CDR3 bases that were read are TGTGCCAGCAGCTTAGCCGACAGGTTACCCTACGAG. Amino acids: CASSLADRLPYE. The whole CDR3 protein is CASSLADRLPYEQYF. The chain links TRBV7-2 to TRBJ2-7, with D tentatively TRBD1 (6 bases). The read falls 3 residues short of the CDR3 end, and the missing part is taken from the germline J gene. Germline V gives CDR1 SGHTA, CDR2 FQGNSA. The germline V and J ends were trimmed by 0 bases and 2 bases, with 11 bases remaining between them. CDR3 length: 15 amino acids. Full variable domain (outside the CDR3, taken from reference TRBV7-2 and TRBJ2-7): GAGVSQSPSNKVTEKGKDVELRCDPISGHTALYWYRQSLGQGLEFLIYFQGNSAPDKSGLPSDRFSAERTGGSVSTLTIQRTQQEDSAVYLCASSLADRLPYEQYFGPGTRLTVT.

The CDR3 reads CASSPGQGGETQYF. The covered CDR3 bases are TGTGCCAGCTCACCAGGGCAGGGAGGAGAGACC. This sequence joins TRBV18 and TRBJ2-5, with D maybe TRBD2 (6 bases). The CDR3 goes on 3 residues after the read ends, and that part is filled in from the germline J gene. The V gene lost 2 bases and the J gene lost 4 bases, with 11 bases spanning the gap. The CDR3 runs to 14 residues. Germline lookup yields CDR1 KGHSH and CDR2 LQKENI.

CDR3 DNA (partial): TGTGCCTGGACTACCGGCGGGGAG. It specifies CAWTTGGE. The entire CDR3 protein is CAWTTGGELFF. The chain couples TRBV30 to TRBJ2-2; no clear D. Sequencing ends 3 residues short of the CDR3 end; the germline J gene provides the rest. CDR1 and CDR2 from the germline V gene are GTSNPN and SVGIG (reference sequence). V shed 4 bases and J shed 7 bases, with 7 bases lying between them. There are 11 residues in the CDR3.

The sample holds a few counts of this clone. A read error may produce the germline difference seen at one junction end. Coverage ceases 3 residues before the CDR3 finishes, and the germline J gene fills in the end. The chain couples TRBV18 to TRBJ1-5; D gene uncertain. CDR3 length: 13 residues. The V gene's germline CDR1 is KGHSH and CDR2 LQKENI. This CDR3 is CASSPDSNKPQHF. The covered CDR3 bases are TGTGCCAGCTCACCAGATAGCAATAAGCCC.

In its sample, this clone was seen many times. The sequence runs out 3 residues before the end of the CDR3; the remainder is reconstructed from the germline J gene. The rearrangement uses TRBV28 and TRBJ2-7, with 11 bases aligning to TRBD1. V shed 1 base, J shed 1 base, and the junction held 3 bases outside the gene matches. CDR3 length: 16 residues. Germline V gene lookup returns CDR1 MDHEN and CDR2 SYDVKM. CDR3 protein: CASSLSGTGGSYEQYF. The CDR3 DNA, read in part, is TGTGCCAGCAGTTTATCCGGGACAGGGGGATCCTACGAG.

This clone was observed a few times. Read data end 3 residues before the CDR3 end; the end is taken from the germline J gene. The V and J genes are TRBV7-3 and TRBJ2-2; 7 nucleotides line up with TRBD2. The trim removed 5 bases at V and 3 bases at J, leaving 9 bases unmatched. Germline-derived CDR1 and CDR2 are SGHTA and FQGTGA. The CDR3 is 16 residues long. CDR3 sequence: CASSPPGGSDTGELFF. The CDR3 bases that were read are TGTGCCAGCAGCCCGCCTGGCGGGAGCGACACCGGGGAG.

This clone has ten or more counts. The read terminates 3 residues before the CDR3 end, so the remaining end is supplied by the germline J gene. The gene calls are TRBV20-1 and TRBJ2-2; 7 positions match TRBD2. CDR1 DFQATT and CDR2 SNEGSKA come from the germline V gene (reference sequence). V lost 3 bases and J lost 4; bases outside the gene matches: 5. This CDR3 comprises 14 residues. The CDR3 loop is CSARRGSTTGELFF. CDR3 DNA, as far as it was read: TGCAGTGCTAGGCGGGGGTCCACCACCGGGGAG.

This clone was found many times. Coverage ceases 3 residues before the CDR3 finishes, and the germline J gene fills in the end. The chain has TRBV20-1 and TRBJ1-1; D remains ambiguous. Trimming cost V 6 bases and J 2 bases, with 13 bases left between them. The CDR3 covers 13 residues. Germline values: CDR1 DFQATT, CDR2 SNEGSKA (reference sequence). The CDR3 loop is CSAGPAGNTEAFF. The CDR3 bases that were read are TGCAGTGCCGGTCCGGCAGGTAACACTGAA.

There are many counts of this clone. The sequenced fragment ends 3 residues before the CDR3 boundary, so the rest is inferred from the germline J gene. The V and J genes are TRBV29-1 and TRBJ2-5; 8 nucleotides match TRBD1. This CDR3 is 13 amino acids long. The germline V gene encodes CDR1 SQVTM and CDR2 ANQGSEA. V shed 4 bases, J shed 5 bases, and the junction held 6 bases outside the gene matches. The CDR3 protein is CSVVDRGRETQYF. The sequenced part of the CDR3 DNA is TGCAGCGTTGTTGACAGGGGTCGGGAGACC.

This clone was recorded at least ten times. Read sequence stops 3 residues before the CDR3 end, and the germline J gene provides the missing end. The chain is built from TRBV29-1 and TRBJ1-2; 8 nucleotides agree with TRBD1. With 5 bases clipped from V and 4 bases from J, the junction kept 6 bases outside the gene matches. Germline CDR1 SQVTM, CDR2 ANQGSEA. The CDR3 has 13 amino acids. CDR3 protein: CSVLQGEGYGYTF. The DNA read from the CDR3 is TGCAGCGTTCTACAGGGGGAAGGCTATGGC.

This clone turned up a few times. The read gets to within 3 residues of the CDR3 end, and the germline J gene fills in the rest. This chain uses TRBV6-1 with TRBJ1-1; weak D call: TRBD1 (5 bases). Germline V gene sequence: CDR1 MNHNS, CDR2 SASEGT. The CDR3 is made up of 15 amino acids. V shed 1 base and J shed 3 bases, with 12 bases lying between them. This CDR3 reads CASSEGGGRDTEAFF. The part of the CDR3 DNA that was read is TGTGCCAGCAGTGAAGGGGGCGGTAGGGACACTGAA.

In regard to this clone: The CDR3 goes on 3 residues after the read ends, and that part is filled in from the germline J gene. The chain is built from TRBV2 and TRBJ1-2; TRBD1 matches 9 bases. Germline V gives CDR1 SNHLY, CDR2 FYNNEI. V lost 6 bases to trimming and J lost 2 bases; unmatched junction nucleotides: 4. The CDR3 covers 14 residues. CDR3 DNA (partial): TGTGCCAGCAGGCCGGGACAGGGCAACTATGGC. Translating it yields CASRPGQGNYG. The whole CDR3 sequence is CASRPGQGNYGYTF. The full variable domain, completed using reference TRBV2 and TRBJ1-2, is EPEVTQTPSHQVTQMGQEVILRCVPISNHLYFYWYRQILGQKVEFLVSFYNNEISEKSEIFDDQFSVERPDGSNFTLKIRSTKLEDSAMYFCASRPGQGNYGYTFGSGTRLTVV.

Of note for this clone: The CDR3 end is not reached by the read, which stops 3 residues before it; the germline J gene fills it in. The chain has TRBV30 and TRBJ1-2; possibly TRBD1 for D (6 bases). The germline CDR1 and CDR2 sequences are GTSNPN and SVGIG (reference sequence). The CDR3 covers 12 residues. The part of the CDR3 DNA that was read is TGTGCCTGGAGTGTGACAGGACTGGGC. Protein: CAWSVTGLG. In full, the CDR3 reads CAWSVTGLGYTF.

In its sample, this clone was seen many times. The read falls 3 residues short of the CDR3 end, and the missing part is taken from the germline J gene. The gene calls are TRBV20-1 and TRBJ2-3; D perhaps matches TRBD2 (6 bases). Germline CDR1 and CDR2: DFQATT and SNEGSKA (reference sequence). The V gene lost 0 bases and the J gene lost 0 bases, with 10 bases spanning the gap. The CDR3 runs 15 residues. The DNA read from the CDR3 is TGCAGTGCTAGAGATATTAGCGGTAGCACAGATACG. The encoded protein is CSARDISGSTDT. The whole CDR3 reads CSARDISGSTDTQYF.

This clone appeared a few times. Read data end 3 residues before the CDR3 end; the end is taken from the germline J gene. This sequence joins TRBV20-1 and TRBJ1-6, with D possibly TRBD1 on 5 matching bases. CDR3 size: 13 residues. Per germline, CDR1 DFQATT and CDR2 SNEGSKA (reference sequence). V was trimmed by 3 bases and J by 3 bases, leaving 6 bases between them. CDR3 DNA, as far as it was read: TGCAGTGCTAGGGGGGGCTATAATTCACCC. Protein product: CSARGGYNSP. The CDR3 in full is CSARGGYNSPLHF.

This clone was seen repeatedly, ten times or more. The read stops 3 residues short of the end of the CDR3; the missing end is completed from the germline J gene. J is TRBJ2-1 and V is TRBV6-2 or TRBV6-3, with 7 positions matching TRBD2. Looked up from germline, CDR1 is MNHEY and CDR2 is SVGEGT. Trimming took 8 bases from V and 1 from J; bases not matched to a gene: 11. The CDR3 runs 16 residues. The CDR3 loop reads CASGALGEGSYNEQFF. CDR3 DNA, as far as it was read: TGTGCCAGCGGGGCATTAGGGGAGGGTTCCTACAATGAG.

This clone occurred a few times. The CDR3 end is not reached by the read, which stops 3 residues before it; the germline J gene fills it in. This chain connects TRBV7-9 to TRBJ2-2, with 12 bases fitting TRBD2. The CDR3 has 14 residues. Per the germline V gene, CDR1 is SEHNR and CDR2 is FQNEAQ (reference sequence). The ends lost 4 bases at V and 6 bases at J; junction bases unmatched: 0. This CDR3 reads CASSSSGRAGELFF. The covered CDR3 bases are TGTGCCAGCAGCTCTAGCGGGAGGGCCGGGGAG.

In this sample, this clone turned up many times. From the germline J gene comes the end of the CDR3, since the read stops 3 residues before it. The rearrangement uses TRBV19 and TRBJ1-6; D possibly corresponds to TRBD1 (5 bases). Germline assignment: CDR1 LNHDA and CDR2 SQIVND (reference sequence). The CDR3 covers 17 residues. With 6 bases removed from V and 1 base from J, the gap between germline ends came to 16 bases. The CDR3 sequence: CASSRGVEISYNSPLHF. The sequenced part of the CDR3 DNA is TGTGCCAGTAGCCGAGGGGTTGAGATTTCCTATAATTCACCC. Full variable domain (rest looked up from reference TRBV19 and TRBJ1-6): DGGITQSPKYLFRKEGQNVTLSCEQNLNHDAMYWYRQDPGQGLRLIYYSQIVNDFQKGDIAEGYSVSREKKESFPLTVTSAQKNPTAFYLCASSRGVEISYNSPLHFGNGTRLTVT.